This TCR beta chain was retrieved from a study of blood T cells in healthy people across ages. Remarks on this clonotype: Antigen unknown.

Findings of the study overall: Any changes in expanded clonotypes were possibly confounded, as donor CMV status remained unknown. Naive CD4+ cells and diversity were both higher in long-lived donors than in aged donors.

V was pared by 8 bases and J by 5 bases, with 13 bases between. This CDR3 spans 13 amino acids. A second roughly 7 to 12 cycle PCR used barcoded and J-beta primers. TCRdb reanalysed the 5' RACE reads using MiXCR and keeps one entry per CDR3 protein. This sample has around 900,000 distinct CDR3 sequences, with 45% to 60% found just once. Donors ranged from about 6 to 95 years old and were healthy Caucasians in Russia. The rearrangement uses TRBV12-3 or TRBV12-4 and TRBJ2-1, with no clear D. This sequence originates from a woman aged 55 to 70 in good health. Sequencing was done on a sample of blood. The CDR3 loop is CASGSQFHNEQFF. The CDR3 DNA follows: TGTGCCAGCGGTTCTCAGTTCCACAATGAGCAGTTCTTC.